This is a list of T cell receptor beta chains from one sample in a study of CD8+CD57+ T cells in acquired aplastic anemia. Via MiXCR, TCRdb re-called the reads, giving one row per CDR3 protein. This table has fewer than 200,000 distinct CDR3 sequences, around 45% appearing once. The specimen was sorted CD4+, CD8+, or CD8+CD57+ T cells (not recorded which) from PBMCs. Receptor source: a human donor in good health. Each CDR3 is given with its conserved first and last residue. The D gene is left open where the match is weak. Expanded clones are given a class, and other clones once, few, many or no size at all.

.	TRBJ1-6	TRBV28	TRBD1	CASSSSGTGSSPLHF	TGTGCCAGCAGTTCTTCCGGGACAGGGTCTTCACCCCTCCACTTT
.	TRBJ2-3	TRBV10-3	.	CAIGGGLSTDTQYF	TGTGCCATCGGAGGGGGACTAAGCACAGATACGCAGTATTTT
many	TRBJ2-6	TRBV30	.	CAWARDAGANVLTF	TGTGCCTGGGCCCGAGACGCTGGGGCCAACGTCCTGACTTTC
.	TRBJ2-3	TRBV24-1	.	CATGTGSTDTQYF	TGTGCCACCGGAACAGGGAGCACAGATACGCAGTATTTT
many	TRBJ2-7	TRBV5-8	.	CASSFSATVTYEQYF	TGTGCCAGCAGCTTTTCAGCTACGGTCACCTACGAGCAGTACTTC
many	TRBJ1-6	TRBV4-3	TRBD1	CASSQDSGTGSTNSPLHF	TGCGCCAGCAGCCAAGATTCCGGGACAGGAAGTACTAATTCACCCCTCCACTTT
.	TRBJ2-3	TRBV7-2	.	CASSLAGLTDTQYF	TGTGCCAGCAGCTTAGCGGGGCTCACAGATACGCAGTATTTT
.	TRBJ2-3	TRBV20-1	.	CSARVEANTQYF	TGCAGTGCTAGAGTCGAAGCAAATACGCAGTATTTT
many	TRBJ1-3	TRBV20-1	.	CSARDSPLSGNTIYF	TGCAGTGCTAGAGATTCCCCTCTCTCTGGAAACACCATATATTTT
many	TRBJ2-7	TRBV7-8	.	CASSPAAYRSDIKNEQYF	TGTGCCAGCAGCCCTGCCGCTTACAGGTCGGACATAAAAAACGAGCAGTACTTC
many	TRBJ2-1	TRBV7-2	.	CASSFRPYNEQFF	TGTGCCAGCAGCTTTCGTCCTTACAATGAGCAGTTCTTC
.	TRBJ2-7	TRBV20-1	TRBD2	CSASGPGLYSYEQYF	TGCAGTGCTAGCGGACCGGGACTATACTCCTACGAGCAGTACTTC
few	TRBJ1-3	TRBV20-1	.	CSAPTPSGNTIYF	TGCAGTGCCCCTACACCCTCTGGAAACACCATATATTTT
many	TRBJ2-1	TRBV19	.	CASSNPRTGANEQFF	TGTGCCAGTAGTAACCCCCGGACTGGGGCGAATGAGCAGTTCTTC
many	TRBJ2-5	TRBV7-7	TRBD1	CASSPSDREETQYF	TGTGCCAGCAGCCCGAGCGACAGGGAAGAGACCCAGTACTTC
.	TRBJ1-2	TRBV4-3	.	CASSQDYGGGYGYTF	TGCGCCAGCAGCCAAGATTATGGGGGAGGCTATGGCTACACCTTC
.	TRBJ1-4	TRBV2	.	CASSEQGYEKLFF	TGTGCCAGCAGTGAACAGGGGTATGAAAAACTGTTTTTT
many	TRBJ2-7	TRBV6-1	TRBD2	CVTSGTSIHEQYF	TGTGTCACCTCCGGGACTAGTATACACGAGCAGTACTTC
.	TRBJ2-3	TRBV7-3	.	CASSLPLATDTQYF	TGTGCCAGCAGCTTACCCCTAGCAACAGATACGCAGTATTTT
many	TRBJ2-3	TRBV7-9	.	CASRGAGLTDTQYF	TGTGCCAGCAGGGGGGCGGGCCTCACAGATACGCAGTATTTT
once	TRBJ2-1	TRBV15	.	CATSRGYNEQFF	TGTGCCACCAGCAGAGGCTACAATGAGCAGTTCTTC
many	TRBJ2-2	TRBV24-1	.	CATSGRPNTGELFF	TGTGCCACCAGTGGTCGACCCAACACCGGGGAGCTGTTTTTT
.	TRBJ2-1	TRBV18	TRBD2	CASSPRRESGNEQFF	TGTGCCAGCTCACCACGGCGGGAGAGCGGCAATGAGCAGTTCTTC
.	TRBJ2-3	TRBV12-3/TRBV12-4	TRBD1	CASSRTGTGPDTQYF	TGTGCCAGCAGCCGAACCGGGACAGGTCCAGATACGCAGTATTTT
.	TRBJ2-2	TRBV10-1	.	CASSEKASTGELFF	TGCGCCAGCAGTGAGAAAGCGTCGACCGGGGAGCTGTTTTTT
many	TRBJ2-3	TRBV9	TRBD2	CASSVGVSGDITDTQYF	TGTGCCAGCAGCGTAGGGGTTAGCGGGGATATCACAGATACGCAGTATTTT
.	TRBJ2-5	TRBV19	.	CASSMEAAEETQYF	TGTGCCAGTAGTATGGAGGCGGCAGAAGAGACCCAGTACTTC
.	TRBJ1-1	TRBV28	.	CASSTEGEAFF	TGTGCCAGCAGTACCGAGGGGGAAGCTTTCTTT
many	TRBJ1-5	TRBV6-5	.	CASSYSLSNQPQHF	TGTGCCAGCAGTTACAGCCTCAGCAATCAGCCCCAGCATTTT
.	TRBJ1-1	TRBV15	.	CATRVPGNTEAFF	TGTGCCACCCGAGTCCCCGGGAACACTGAAGCTTTCTTT
.	TRBJ2-5	TRBV10-3	TRBD2	CATSKAGGWETQYF	TGTGCCACCAGTAAAGCGGGAGGTTGGGAGACCCAGTACTTC
.	TRBJ1-1	TRBV20-1	.	CSSPRGQNAEAFF	TGCAGTTCCCCTCGCGGCCAGAACGCTGAAGCTTTCTTT
many	TRBJ2-7	TRBV7-9	TRBD1	CASSSKTGGSYEQYF	TGTGCCAGCAGTTCAAAGACAGGGGGCTCCTACGAGCAGTACTTC
many	TRBJ1-2	TRBV19	TRBD1	CASSEGASRSNTF	TGTGCCAGTAGTGAGGGGGCGTCCAGATCGAACACCTTC
many	TRBJ2-7	TRBV11-2	.	CASSLPAGVDEQYF	TGTGCCAGCAGCCTCCCGGCCGGGGTCGACGAGCAGTACTTC
.	TRBJ1-4	TRBV2	.	CASEEGQGLNEKLFF	TGTGCCTCGGAAGAGGGGCAGGGATTGAATGAAAAACTGTTTTTT
many	TRBJ2-5	TRBV12-3/TRBV12-4	.	CASRTSAETQYF	TGTGCCAGCAGGACTAGTGCGGAGACCCAGTACTTC
.	TRBJ2-7	TRBV7-2	TRBD2	CASSLLAGALHEQYF	TGTGCCAGCAGCCTCCTAGCGGGAGCCCTTCACGAGCAGTACTTC
many	TRBJ2-1	TRBV7-2	TRBD1	CASSLEGAASLYNEQFF	TGTGCCAGCAGCTTAGAGGGGGCGGCAAGCCTCTACAATGAGCAGTTCTTC
many	TRBJ2-3	TRBV7-7	TRBD2	CASSLKGGGADTQYF	TGTGCCAGCAGCTTAAAGGGCGGGGGGGCAGATACGCAGTATTTT
few	TRBJ2-2	TRBV10-2	.	CASSFSVTGELFF	TGCGCCAGCAGCTTTAGCGTCACCGGGGAGCTGTTTTTT
once	TRBJ2-7	TRBV20-1	.	CSGTQGWYEQYF	TGCAGTGGAACTCAGGGTTGGTACGAGCAGTACTTC
.	TRBJ2-7	TRBV30	.	CAWSGGTPNSYEQYF	TGTGCCTGGAGTGGGGGGACTCCTAACTCCTACGAGCAGTACTTC
few	TRBJ2-1	TRBV28	.	CASSLTGNNEQFF	TGTGCCAGCAGCTTAACAGGTAACAATGAGCAGTTCTTC
few	TRBJ1-3	TRBV24-1	TRBD1	CASRQGFWRNTIYF	TGTGCCAGTAGACAGGGTTTCTGGAGAAACACCATATATTTT
.	TRBJ2-7	TRBV7-2	.	CASSWGLAYEQYF	TGTGCCAGCAGCTGGGGGCTTGCCTACGAGCAGTACTTC
.	TRBJ2-6	TRBV19	TRBD2	CASRRGGSGANVLTF	TGTGCCAGTAGGAGGGGAGGGTCTGGGGCCAACGTCCTGACTTTC
many	TRBJ1-1	TRBV7-2	.	CASSLAPADISSEAFF	TGTGCCAGCAGCTTAGCTCCGGCGGACATAAGCTCTGAAGCTTTCTTT